Listed below are T cell receptor beta chains from one sample, sequenced in a study of blood T cell repertoires in COVID-19. Profiling relied on immunoSEQ multiplex PCR, and the TCRdb table lists in-frame clones only, not all of them. The sample includes 140,000 to 150,000 clones, 80% to 90% seen only once; the top ten take roughly 8%. The sample was peripheral blood. The receptors were sampled from a woman in her sixties or seventies with COVID-19, enrolled during active disease. Both conserved end residues are part of each CDR3. The D gene is left open where the match is weak. Clone size is stated in some rows and not others, as once, few, many or a class when expanded.

TRBV5-4	-	-	TRBJ1-2	CASRSNLHRANYGYTF	TGTGCCAGCAGATCCAATCTCCACAGGGCTAACTATGGCTACACCTTC
TRBV20-1	-	-	TRBJ2-5	CSARPQETQYF	TGCAGTGCTAGACCTCAAGAGACCCAGTACTTC
TRBV2	-	-	TRBJ1-5	CASSESDRVQPQHF	TGTGCCAGCAGTGAATCCGACAGAGTCCAGCCCCAGCATTTT
TRBV15	-	once	TRBJ2-5	CATSRDRRETQYF	TGTGCCACCAGCAGAGATCGTAGAGAGACCCAGTACTTC
TRBV5-1	-	-	TRBJ1-2	CASSLVTLTGANYGYTF	TGCGCCAGCAGCCTCGTAACCTTGACAGGCGCTAACTATGGCTACACCTTC
TRBV4-2	TRBD2	-	TRBJ2-1	CASSARTSGQSYNEQFF	TGTGCCAGCAGCGCCCGGACTAGCGGGCAGAGCTACAATGAGCAGTTCTTC
TRBV3-1/TRBV3-2	-	once	TRBJ1-3	CASSPRDTSGNTIYF	TGTGCCAGCAGCCCCCGGGACACCTCTGGAAACACCATATATTTT
TRBV7-3	TRBD2	-	TRBJ2-1	CASSSSGGYNEQFF	TGTGCCAGCAGCTCTAGCGGGGGGTACAATGAGCAGTTCTTC
TRBV4-2	TRBD1	few	TRBJ2-7	CASSQGQGAREQYF	TGTGCCAGCAGCCAGGGACAGGGGGCTAGGGAGCAGTACTTC
TRBV19	-	-	TRBJ2-7	CASSFPGTPYEQYF	TGTGCCAGTAGTTTCCCCGGGACACCCTACGAGCAGTACTTC
TRBV5-4	TRBD1	-	TRBJ1-4	CASSPKPTGGGEKLFF	TGTGCCAGCAGCCCCAAACCGACAGGGGGAGGGGAAAAACTGTTTTTT
TRBV7-2	TRBD1	-	TRBJ2-7	CASSYTYDRAGWEQYF	TGTGCCAGCAGCTACACTTACGACAGGGCCGGGTGGGAGCAGTACTTC
TRBV3-1/TRBV3-2	-	-	TRBJ1-1	CASSLRGVNTEAFF	TGTGCCAGCAGCCTCCGGGGAGTGAACACTGAAGCTTTCTTT
TRBV6-1	-	few	TRBJ1-3	CASSENRGNTIYF	TGTGCCAGCAGTGAAAACAGGGGAAACACCATATATTTT
TRBV9	TRBD2	-	TRBJ2-1	CASGTSGGYNEQFF	TGTGCCAGCGGGACTAGCGGGGGTTACAATGAGCAGTTCTTC
TRBV13	TRBD1	-	TRBJ1-1	CASSYRGDTEAFF	TGTGCCAGCAGCTACAGGGGAGACACTGAAGCTTTCTTT
TRBV19	TRBD1	many	TRBJ2-7	CASSPRDRGFYEQYF	TGTGCCAGTAGCCCCCGGGACAGGGGGTTCTACGAGCAGTACTTC
TRBV2	-	-	TRBJ2-2	CASRRSRGAGTGELFF	TGTGCCAGCAGAAGGAGTCGGGGGGCCGGGACCGGGGAGCTGTTTTTT
TRBV4-1	-	-	TRBJ2-1	CASSQEQGGGPQFF	TGCGCCAGCAGCCAAGAGCAAGGGGGGGGGCCACAGTTCTTC
TRBV24-1	TRBD1	few	TRBJ1-1	CATSDLQQGRTEAFF	TGTGCCACCAGTGATTTGCAACAGGGGAGGACTGAAGCTTTCTTT
TRBV6-2/TRBV6-3	TRBD1	-	TRBJ2-1	CASSWDRAYNEQFF	TGTGCCAGCAGTTGGGACAGGGCCTACAATGAGCAGTTCTTC
TRBV18	TRBD1	-	TRBJ1-6	CASSSSGTGVSPLHF	TGTGCCAGCTCATCATCCGGGACAGGGGTTTCACCCCTCCACTTT
TRBV6-1	-	-	TRBJ2-7	CASSELRDEQYF	TGTGCCAGCAGTGAATTGAGGGACGAGCAGTACTTC
TRBV27	TRBD1	-	TRBJ2-4	CASRLQGAYGKNIQYF	TGTGCCAGCAGGTTACAGGGGGCATATGGCAAAAACATTCAGTACTTC
TRBV18	-	-	TRBJ1-5	CASSLVDGNQPQHF	TGTGCCAGCTCACTTGTCGACGGGAATCAGCCCCAGCATTTT
TRBV5-4	TRBD2	-	TRBJ2-7	CALGGVNSYEQYF	TGTGCCCTGGGGGGGGTGAACTCCTACGAGCAGTACTTC
TRBV15	-	-	TRBJ1-1	CATSRGFGLTNTEAFF	TGTGCCACCAGCAGAGGGTTCGGACTCACGAACACTGAAGCTTTCTTT
TRBV6-5	-	-	TRBJ2-2	CASTTTAKTELFF	TGTGCCAGCACGACTACCGCGAAAACCGAGCTGTTTTTT
TRBV6-6	TRBD2	-	TRBJ2-1	CASSLAGGPNEQFF	TGTGCCAGCAGTTTAGCGGGGGGGCCCAATGAGCAGTTCTTC
TRBV27	-	-	TRBJ1-2	CASSLSGGARGYTF	TGTGCCAGCAGTTTATCTGGGGGGGCTCGTGGCTACACCTTC
TRBV29-1	TRBD1	-	TRBJ2-1	CSIRQGANEQFF	TGCAGCATCCGACAGGGGGCGAATGAGCAGTTCTTC
TRBV5-1	-	-	TRBJ2-1	CASSPGVNNEQFF	TGCGCCAGCAGCCCGGGAGTAAACAATGAGCAGTTCTTC
TRBV19	TRBD1	-	TRBJ2-7	CASSIRDRDYEQYF	TGTGCCAGTAGTATCCGGGACAGGGACTACGAGCAGTACTTC
TRBV14	TRBD1	-	TRBJ1-3	CASSQTGGFSGNTIYF	TGTGCCAGCAGCCAAACAGGGGGCTTCTCTGGAAACACCATATATTTT
TRBV18	-	-	TRBJ2-7	CASSPNRKTYEQYF	TGTGCCAGCTCGCCTAACAGGAAAACCTACGAGCAGTACTTC
TRBV6-1	TRBD2	-	TRBJ2-5	CASSETSGGSQETQYF	TGTGCCAGCAGTGAAACTAGCGGGGGGTCCCAAGAGACCCAGTACTTC
TRBV15	-	-	TRBJ1-2	CATSSFREYYGYTF	TGTGCCACCAGCTCGTTCCGGGAGTACTATGGCTACACCTTC
TRBV5-8	TRBD1	-	TRBJ1-1	CASSVPGTEAEAFF	TGTGCCAGCAGCGTGCCCGGGACAGAAGCTGAAGCTTTCTTT
TRBV3-1/TRBV3-2	-	-	TRBJ2-5	CASSPTARGADETQYF	TGTGCCAGCAGCCCGACCGCCAGGGGGGCCGATGAGACCCAGTACTTC
TRBV7-9	TRBD1	-	TRBJ1-1	CASSPRGGQAEGGAFF	TGTGCCAGCAGCCCGCGGGGGGGACAGGCCGAGGGTGGAGCTTTCTTT
TRBV5-1	-	-	TRBJ2-3	CASSLARGDTQYF	TGCGCCAGCAGCTTGGCCCGGGGAGATACGCAGTATTTT
TRBV12-5	-	-	TRBJ1-2	CASGGDYYGYTF	TGTGCTAGTGGGGGAGACTACTATGGCTACACCTTC
TRBV9	-	-	TRBJ1-1	CASARGLNTEAFF	TGTGCCAGCGCAAGGGGGTTGAACACTGAAGCTTTCTTT
TRBV7-9	-	once	TRBJ1-1	CASSFRRAGKAFF	TGTGCCAGCAGCTTTCGGAGGGCAGGTAAAGCTTTCTTT
TRBV18	TRBD1	once	TRBJ1-5	CASSLSGGAGNQPQHF	TGTGCCAGCTCACTCTCAGGGGGCGCGGGCAATCAGCCCCAGCATTTT
TRBV6-5	TRBD1	-	TRBJ1-4	CASRQGNEKLFF	TGTGCCAGCAGACAGGGGAATGAAAAACTGTTTTTT
TRBV7-2	TRBD1	-	TRBJ1-2	CASSPRGQTNYGYTF	TGTGCCAGCAGCCCCCGGGGACAGACTAACTATGGCTACACCTTC